Following are 9 T cell receptor beta chains from one sample sequenced in a study of CXCR3-negative and CXCR3-positive naive CD8 T cells. The study's findings and limits: TRB CDR3 hydrophobicity was greater in CXCR3-positive naive cells than in CXCR3-negative naive cells.

No antigen is known for these receptors. Via 5' RACE with UMI labels, TRB cDNA libraries were prepared. TCRdb derives one entry per CDR3 protein from the 5' RACE reads, leaving out DNA. Its clone listing holds 100,000 or so distinct CDR3 sequences. Source material: naive CXCR3+ CD8+ T cells from blood. Subset of the sample: CD45RO-CCR7+CD27+CD95- naive CD8+ T cells expressing CXCR3 (TNR3+). Receptors were obtained from a human donor in good health. Some clones in this sample may be carry-over from other donors' samples.

This chain joins TRBV9 and TRBJ2-2; TCRdb selects TRBD2, and the lack of DNA leaves this call unchecked. Germline lookup yields CDR1 SGDLS and CDR2 YYNGEE. There are 18 residues in the CDR3. The chain's CDR3 is CASSVRISGRAYTGELFF. Full variable domain (rest looked up from reference TRBV9 and TRBJ2-2): DSGVTQTPKHLITATGQRVTLRCSPRSGDLSVYWYQQSLDQGLQFLIQYYNGEERAKGNILERFSAQQFPDLHSELNLSSLELGDSALYFCASSVRISGRAYTGELFFGEGSRLTVL.

The chain carries TRBV28 and TRBJ2-5; no DNA is available, so the TRBD2 call from TCRdb remains unchecked. Germline loops: CDR1 MDHEN, CDR2 SYDVKM. This CDR3 is built from 15 residues. The CDR3 protein is CASSLRASGLETQYF.

The chain is built from TRBV5-1 and TRBJ2-3; TCRdb proposes TRBD2, but this gene call is untestable without DNA. The germline V gene encodes CDR1 SGHRS and CDR2 YFSETQ. The length of the CDR3 is 15 residues. The CDR3 spells CASSSTPAHTDTQYF. Full variable domain (rest looked up from reference TRBV5-1 and TRBJ2-3): KAGVTQTPRYLIKTRGQQVTLSCSPISGHRSVSWYQQTPGQGLQFLFEYFSETQRNKGNFPGRFSGRQFSNSRSEMNVSTLELGDSALYLCASSSTPAHTDTQYFGPGTRLTVL.

This sequence joins TRBV10-2 and TRBJ2-1; lacking DNA, the TRBD2 call made by TCRdb goes unchecked. Germline CDR1 reads WSHSY; CDR2 reads SAAADI. The CDR3 is 15 residues long. The CDR3 is CASSGTERVGNEQFF.

The chain uses TRBV28 and TRBJ2-7. The CDR3 length is 16 residues. Germline CDR1 MDHEN, CDR2 SYDVKM. CDR3 sequence reads: CASSLVIEELSYEQYF.

J is TRBJ2-5 and V is TRBV11-2; as DNA is missing, the TRBD2 call by TCRdb cannot be tested. The germline V gene encodes CDR1 SGHAT and CDR2 FQNNGV. This CDR3 has 16 residues. The CDR3 here is CASRSPSGGSVQTQYF. The full variable domain, its missing parts supplied by reference TRBV11-2 and TRBJ2-5, is EAGVAQSPRYKIIEKRQSVAFWCNPISGHATLYWYQQILGQGPKLLIQFQNNGVVDDSQLPKDRFSAERLKGVDSTLKIQPAKLEDSAVYLCASRSPSGGSVQTQYFGPGTRLLVL.

The CDR3 sequence: CASSLTGTDEQYF. This chain links TRBV7-6 with TRBJ2-7; no DNA is available, so the TRBD1 call from TCRdb remains unchecked. The CDR3 runs 13 residues. CDR1 SGHVS and CDR2 FNYEAQ come from the germline V gene. Variable domain in full (rest from reference TRBV7-6 and TRBJ2-7): GAGVSQSPRYKVTKRGQDVALRCDPISGHVSLYWYRQALGQGPEFLTYFNYEAQQDKSGLPNDRFSAERPEGSISTLTIQRTEQRDSAMYRCASSLTGTDEQYFGPGTRLTVT.

The rearrangement joins TRBV28 to TRBJ2-7; TCRdb's D gene call, TRBD2, goes unchecked for lack of DNA. Germline V gene data show CDR1 as MDHEN and CDR2 as SYDVKM. The CDR3 runs to 15 residues. The CDR3 is CASSLSQARSYEQYF.

The genes are TRBV20-1 and TRBJ2-7; TCRdb's D call, TRBD1, is unchecked because there is no DNA. Germline assignment: CDR1 DFQATT and CDR2 SNEGSKA (reference sequence). The CDR3 covers 13 residues. This CDR3 is CSARDRGTYEQYF.